This T cell receptor beta chain was sequenced in a study of T cell changes during pregnancy in multiple sclerosis. Here immunoSEQ multiplex PCR was the method, and the copy in TCRdb shows in-frame clones only, minus some. The sample records roughly 79,000 clones, about 93% being singletons. V dropped 5 bases and J dropped 8; count of bases not matched to a gene: 1. This CDR3 contains 12 residues. The germline CDR1 and CDR2 sequences are SGHTA and FQGTGA. The sequence came from a female donor in good health, enrolled as a control in a pregnancy study. This material consisted of peripheral blood, taken in the second trimester of pregnancy. V is TRBV7-3 and J is TRBJ1-2; 11 nucleotides align to TRBD1. The DNA for the CDR3 is TGTGCCAGCAGCGGACAGGGGGCGGGCTACACCTTC. It is translated as CASSGQGAGYTF.